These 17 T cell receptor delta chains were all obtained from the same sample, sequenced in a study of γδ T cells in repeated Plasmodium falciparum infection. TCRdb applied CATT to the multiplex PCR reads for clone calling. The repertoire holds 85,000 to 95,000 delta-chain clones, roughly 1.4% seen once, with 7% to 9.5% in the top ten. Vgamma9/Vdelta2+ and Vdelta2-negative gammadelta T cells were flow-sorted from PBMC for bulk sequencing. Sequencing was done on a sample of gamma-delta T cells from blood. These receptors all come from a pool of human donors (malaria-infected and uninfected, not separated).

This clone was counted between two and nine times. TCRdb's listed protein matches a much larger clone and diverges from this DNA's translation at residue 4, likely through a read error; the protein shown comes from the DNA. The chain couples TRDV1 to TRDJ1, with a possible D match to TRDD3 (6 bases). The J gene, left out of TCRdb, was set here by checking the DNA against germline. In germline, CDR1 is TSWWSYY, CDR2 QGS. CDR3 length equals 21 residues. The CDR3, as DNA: TGTGCTCTTGAGGAACTCGTTTTACCCAAGGGGGGAGTTTTCTACACCGATAAACTCATCTTT. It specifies CALEELVLPKGGVFYTDKLIF.

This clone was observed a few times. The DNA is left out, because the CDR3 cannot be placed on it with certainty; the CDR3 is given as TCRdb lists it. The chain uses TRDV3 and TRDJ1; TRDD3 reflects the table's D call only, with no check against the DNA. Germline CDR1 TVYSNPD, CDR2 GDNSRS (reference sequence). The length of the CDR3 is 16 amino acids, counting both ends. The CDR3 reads CAFSTTVAGGSDKLIF.

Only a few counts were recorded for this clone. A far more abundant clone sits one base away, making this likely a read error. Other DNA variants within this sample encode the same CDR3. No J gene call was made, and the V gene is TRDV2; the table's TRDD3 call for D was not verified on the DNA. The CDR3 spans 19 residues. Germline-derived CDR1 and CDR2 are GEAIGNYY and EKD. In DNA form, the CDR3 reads TGTGCCTGTGACCTTTACTGGGGGGTGCAATTCTGGGACACCCGACAGATGTTCTTC. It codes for CACDLYWGVQFWDTRQMFF.

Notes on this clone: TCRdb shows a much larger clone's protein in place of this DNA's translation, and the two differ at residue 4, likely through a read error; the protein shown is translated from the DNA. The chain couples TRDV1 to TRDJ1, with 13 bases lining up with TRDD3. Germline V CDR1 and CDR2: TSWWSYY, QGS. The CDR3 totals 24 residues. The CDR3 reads CALEELVPSYKLASTGGYALTLIF. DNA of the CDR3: TGTGCTCTTGAGGAACTAGTCCCTAGCTATAAGCTAGCATCGACTGGGGGATACGCTTTAACACTCATCTTT.

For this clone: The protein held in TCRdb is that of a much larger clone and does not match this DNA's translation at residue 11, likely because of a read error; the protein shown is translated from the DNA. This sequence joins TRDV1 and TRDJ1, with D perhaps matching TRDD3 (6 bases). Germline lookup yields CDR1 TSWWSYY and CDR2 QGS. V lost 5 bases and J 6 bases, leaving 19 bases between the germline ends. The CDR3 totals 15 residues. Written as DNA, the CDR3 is TGTGCTCTTGGGTCCACTTACCCGCTGGGGAATAAACTCATCTTT. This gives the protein CALGSTYPLGNKLIF.

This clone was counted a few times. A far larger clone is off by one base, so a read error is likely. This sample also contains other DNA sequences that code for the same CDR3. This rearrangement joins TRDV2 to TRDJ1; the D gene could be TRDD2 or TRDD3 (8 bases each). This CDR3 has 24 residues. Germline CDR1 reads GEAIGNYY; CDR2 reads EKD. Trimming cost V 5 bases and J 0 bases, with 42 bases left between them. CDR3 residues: CACAPRFLRRGDRFLPKYTDKLIF. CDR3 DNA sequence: TGTGCCTGTGCCCCCCGCTTCCTACGGAGGGGGGATAGGTTCTTGCCTAAGTACACCGATAAACTCATCTTT.

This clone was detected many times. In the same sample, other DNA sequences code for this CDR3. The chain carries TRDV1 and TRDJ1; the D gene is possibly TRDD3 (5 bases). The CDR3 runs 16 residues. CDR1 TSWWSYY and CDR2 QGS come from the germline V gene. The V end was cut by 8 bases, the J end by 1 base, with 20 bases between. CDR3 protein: CALQWPDIPGTDKLIF. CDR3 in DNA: TGTGCTCTTCAATGGCCGGATATTCCCGGCACCGATAAACTCATCTTT.

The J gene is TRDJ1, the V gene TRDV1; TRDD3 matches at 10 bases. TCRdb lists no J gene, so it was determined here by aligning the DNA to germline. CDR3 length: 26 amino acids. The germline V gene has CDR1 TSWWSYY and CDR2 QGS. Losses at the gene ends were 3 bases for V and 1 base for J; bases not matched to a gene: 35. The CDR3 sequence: CALGDTFLPTLVRNAPTGGSTDKLIF. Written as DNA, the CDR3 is TGTGCTCTTGGGGACACCTTCCTCCCAACCTTGGTACGCAACGCTCCCACTGGGGGATCCACCGATAAACTCATCTTT.

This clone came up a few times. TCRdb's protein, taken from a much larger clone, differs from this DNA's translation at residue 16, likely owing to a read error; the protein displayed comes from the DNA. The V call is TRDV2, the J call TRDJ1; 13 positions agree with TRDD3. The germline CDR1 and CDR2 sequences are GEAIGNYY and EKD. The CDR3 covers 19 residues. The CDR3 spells CACEPFILGDTPGTDELIF. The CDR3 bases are TGTGCCTGTGAGCCCTTTATACTGGGGGATACGCCTGGGACCGATGAACTCATCTTT.

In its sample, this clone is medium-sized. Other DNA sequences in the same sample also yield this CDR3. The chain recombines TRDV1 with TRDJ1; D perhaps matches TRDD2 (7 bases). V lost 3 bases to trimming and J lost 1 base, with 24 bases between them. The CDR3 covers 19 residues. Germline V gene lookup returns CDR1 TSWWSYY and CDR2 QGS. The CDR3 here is CALGDDYTWGFLPTDKLIF. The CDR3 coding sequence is TGTGCTCTTGGGGATGACTATACGTGGGGGTTCCTACCCACCGATAAACTCATCTTT.

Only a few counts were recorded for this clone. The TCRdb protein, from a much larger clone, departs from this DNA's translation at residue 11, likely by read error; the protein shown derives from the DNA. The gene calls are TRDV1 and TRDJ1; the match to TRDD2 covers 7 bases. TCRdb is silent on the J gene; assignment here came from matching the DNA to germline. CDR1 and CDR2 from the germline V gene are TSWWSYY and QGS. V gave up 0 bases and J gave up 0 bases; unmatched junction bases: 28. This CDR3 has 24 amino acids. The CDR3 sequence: CALGELNLSYFLHYPPSYTDKLIF. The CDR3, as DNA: TGTGCTCTTGGGGAACTCAATCTTTCCTACTTTCTCCATTACCCCCCCTCGTACACCGATAAACTCATCTTT.

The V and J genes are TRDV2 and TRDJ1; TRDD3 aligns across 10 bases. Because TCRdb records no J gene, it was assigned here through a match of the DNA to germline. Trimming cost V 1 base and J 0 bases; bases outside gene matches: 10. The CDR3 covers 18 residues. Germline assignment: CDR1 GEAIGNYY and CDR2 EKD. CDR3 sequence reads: CACDTIGGYSEYTDKLIF. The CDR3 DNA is TGTGCCTGTGACACTATTGGGGGATACTCAGAGTACACCGATAAACTCATCTTT.

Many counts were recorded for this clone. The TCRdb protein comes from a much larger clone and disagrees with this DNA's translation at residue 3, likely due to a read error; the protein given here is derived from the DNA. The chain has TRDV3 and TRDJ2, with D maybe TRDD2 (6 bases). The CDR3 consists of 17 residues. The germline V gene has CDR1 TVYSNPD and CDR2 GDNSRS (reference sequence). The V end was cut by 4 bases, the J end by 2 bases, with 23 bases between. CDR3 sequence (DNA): TGTGCCTCCACCCTTTCCGCTGGTCCTACCTTGACAGCACAACTCTTCTTT. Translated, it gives CASTLSAGPTLTAQLFF.

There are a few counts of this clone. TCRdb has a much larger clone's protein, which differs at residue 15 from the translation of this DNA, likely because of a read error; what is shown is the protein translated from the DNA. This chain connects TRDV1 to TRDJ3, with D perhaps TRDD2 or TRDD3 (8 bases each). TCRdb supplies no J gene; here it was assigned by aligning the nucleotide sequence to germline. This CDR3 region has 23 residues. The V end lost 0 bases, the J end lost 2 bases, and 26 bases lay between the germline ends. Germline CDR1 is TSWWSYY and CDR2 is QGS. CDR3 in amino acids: CALGELSFLGYWGPPWDTRQMFF. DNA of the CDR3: TGTGCTCTTGGGGAACTGTCCTTCCTAGGGTACTGGGGGCCCCCCTGGGACACCCGACAGATGTTTTTC.

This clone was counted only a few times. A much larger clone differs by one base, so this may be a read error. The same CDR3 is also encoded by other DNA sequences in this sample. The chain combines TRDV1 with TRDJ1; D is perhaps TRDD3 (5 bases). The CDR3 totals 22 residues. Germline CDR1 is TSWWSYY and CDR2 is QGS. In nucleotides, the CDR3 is TGTGCCCTTGGGAAAAAAGGGCCTTTCCAATTATTCACTGGTAAGAGAGGGGATAAACTCATCTTT. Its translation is CALGKKGPFQLFTGKRGDKLIF.

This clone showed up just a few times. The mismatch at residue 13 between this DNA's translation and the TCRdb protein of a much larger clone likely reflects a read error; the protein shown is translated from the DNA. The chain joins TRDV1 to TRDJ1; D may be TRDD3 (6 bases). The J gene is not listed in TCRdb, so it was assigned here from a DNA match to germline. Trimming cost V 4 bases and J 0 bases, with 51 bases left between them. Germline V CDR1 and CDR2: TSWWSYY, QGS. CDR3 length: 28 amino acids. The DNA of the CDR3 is TGTGCTCTTGGGGCTAATAACAGGGTCCAGTTTCCTGCGAGGGAATACGGGGATTGGGTTAAGTACACCGATAAACTCATCTTT. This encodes CALGANNRVQFPAREYGDWVKYTDKLIF.

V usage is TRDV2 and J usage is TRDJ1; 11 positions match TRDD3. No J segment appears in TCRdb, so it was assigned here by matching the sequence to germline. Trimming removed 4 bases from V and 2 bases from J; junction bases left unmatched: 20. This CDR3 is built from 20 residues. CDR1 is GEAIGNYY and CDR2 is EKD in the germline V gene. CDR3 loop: CACEHLSGGYPDRMTDKLIF. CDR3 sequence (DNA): TGTGCCTGTGAGCATCTGTCTGGGGGATACCCCGACAGAATGACCGATAAACTCATCTTT.